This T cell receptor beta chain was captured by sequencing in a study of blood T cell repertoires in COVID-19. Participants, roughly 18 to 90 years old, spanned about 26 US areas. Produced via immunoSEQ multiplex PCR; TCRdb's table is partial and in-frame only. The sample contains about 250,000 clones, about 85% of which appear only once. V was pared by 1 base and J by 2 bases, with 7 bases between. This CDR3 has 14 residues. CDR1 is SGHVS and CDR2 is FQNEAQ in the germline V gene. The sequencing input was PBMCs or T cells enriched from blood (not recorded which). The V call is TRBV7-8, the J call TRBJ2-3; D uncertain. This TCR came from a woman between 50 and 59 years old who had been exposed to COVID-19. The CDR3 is CASSLGAITDTQYF. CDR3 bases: TGTGCCAGCAGCTTAGGGGCAATCACAGATACGCAGTATTTT.